The 3 T cell receptor beta chains given below trace back to one sample, sequenced in a study of metastatic and nonmetastatic thyroid tumors. Among the patients, none had received any treatment before thyroid surgery. TCRdb reanalyzed the PCR reads via MiXCR. Of 25,000 or so clones listed, 16% are singletons. Sequenced sample: blood. Receptor source: a male donor with papillary thyroid cancer or a benign thyroid nodule (not recorded which). Some clones in this sample may be carry-over from other donors' samples.

The gene calls are TRBV5-1 and TRBJ2-3; 11 bases map to TRBD2. Germline CDR1 and CDR2: SGHRS and YFSETQ. This CDR3 comprises 16 residues. V was clipped by 4 bases and J by 7 bases; unmatched bases: 11. The CDR3 DNA reads TGCGCCAGCAGCCCGCGGACTAGCGGGCCCCCTTATACGCAGTATTTT. Translated: CASSPRTSGPPYTQYF.

This clone was recorded a few times. At one end, the junction sequence differs from germline, possibly due to a read error. V gene TRBV27 combines with J gene TRBJ2-1, with 7 bases that match TRBD2. CDR1 and CDR2 (germline): MNHEY, SMNVEV (reference sequence). The CDR3 sequence is 14 residues long. In DNA, the CDR3 is TGTGCCAGCAGTTTATTTGCGGGGGTCCATGAGCAGTCCTTC. It yields the protein CASSLFAGVHEQSF.

This clone was detected many times. The chain combines TRBV14 with TRBJ2-3, with D unclear. Germline values: CDR1 SGHDN, CDR2 FVKESK. CDR3 length equals 14 residues. The germline V and J ends were trimmed by 2 bases and 6 bases, with 12 bases remaining between them. The CDR3 nucleotides are TGTGCCAGCAGCCAAAGGCACGGAAGGGATACGCAGTATTTT. This translates into CASSQRHGRDTQYF.